This TCR beta chain was captured by sequencing in a study of shared clonotypes between healthy human individuals. Germline V gene sequence: CDR1 MDHEN, CDR2 SYDVKM. V was cut by 3 bases and J by 5 bases, with 7 bases left in between. This CDR3 is 12 amino acids long. This clone was seen only once. What it recognizes is unknown. Distinct nucleotide sequences in the sample also encode this CDR3. A CD45RA+ naive subset and a CD45RA-negative memory subset were split from CD4+ cells. Findings of the study overall: Naive subsets typically showed greater estimated richness than memory subsets. Although depth was large, rarefaction showed that sequencing of the sorted subsets was incomplete. Around 5.3% of naive CD4 clonotypes were shared across four donors.

Libraries were prepared by immunoSEQ multiplex PCR; TCRdb keeps only in-frame clonotypes and omits some of them. The repertoire holds 2.3 million or so clones, with over 90% as singletons. The chain links TRBV28 to TRBJ1-2; D uncertain. The sequenced material came from naive CD4+ T cells from PBMCs. The subset denotes: CD45RA+ positively selected. This receptor was identified in a man younger than 35 in good health. Some clones in this sample may be carry-over from other donors' samples. CDR3 loop: CASSFGPYGYTF. The CDR3 DNA reads as TGTGCCAGCAGTTTTGGGCCTTATGGCTACACCTTC.